Shown below are 32 T cell receptor beta chains from a single sample sequenced in a study of shared T cell receptors in the human thymus. Repertoires were generated with immunoSEQ multiplex PCR, while TCRdb's copy carries only in-frame clones and drops some. Of around 730,000 clones detected, approximately 85% appear once; the ten largest clones hold around 0.0099%. This sample was shared with a second study, whose subject was human thymus T cells.

The sample was thymocytes. These receptors came from a girl under three years old with a congenital heart defect.

V usage is TRBV7-9 and J usage is TRBJ1-6; TRBD1 aligns across 7 bases. J gave up 8 bases and V 2 bases, and 6 bases lay outside the gene matches. CDR3 length equals 15 residues. CDR1 is SEHNR and CDR2 is FQNEAQ in the germline V gene (reference sequence). CDR3 amino acids: CASSLNRQGDSPLHF. DNA of the CDR3: TGTGCCAGCAGCTTAAATCGACAGGGAGATTCACCCCTCCACTTT.

The chain is built from TRBV5-1 and TRBJ1-6; the D gene is possibly TRBD1 (6 bases). This CDR3 is 16 amino acids long. Trimming took off 0 bases at V and 4 bases at J, with 11 bases between the two ends. Germline assignment: CDR1 SGHRS and CDR2 YFSETQ. CDR3 amino acids: CASSLAGQGYNSPLHF. CDR3 bases: TGCGCCAGCAGCTTGGCTGGCCAGGGGTATAATTCACCCCTCCACTTT.

V gene TRBV7-8 combines with J gene TRBJ1-5, with TRBD1 matching over 7 bases. The ends lost 6 bases at V and 0 bases at J; junction bases unmatched: 11. The CDR3 sequence is 17 residues long. Germline V gene data show CDR1 as SGHVS and CDR2 as FQNEAQ. CDR3 sequence reads: CASSWDSQLYSNQPQHF. The CDR3 DNA is TGTGCCAGCAGTTGGGACAGCCAACTTTATAGCAATCAGCCCCAGCATTTT.

This chain joins TRBV4-1 and TRBJ2-7; 7 nucleotides agree with TRBD1. CDR3 size: 16 residues. From germline, CDR1 is MGHRA and CDR2 YSYEKL. Losses at the gene ends were 1 base for V and 5 bases for J; bases not matched to a gene: 11. The CDR3 is CASSQGGQAGKNEQYF. CDR3 nucleotide sequence: TGCGCCAGCAGCCAAGGTGGACAGGCCGGGAAGAACGAGCAGTACTTC.

The chain combines TRBV2 with TRBJ1-3; no reliable D call. Germline V lookup: CDR1 SNHLY, CDR2 FYNNEI. This CDR3 spans 13 amino acids. Between the trimmed V and J ends, which lost 8 bases and 2 bases, there was a span of 10 bases. The CDR3 nucleotides are TGTGCCAGCGGAGGTGGGACTGGAAACACCATATATTTT. As protein: CASGGGTGNTIYF.

This clone was seen a handful of times. V usage is TRBV9 and J usage is TRBJ2-6; possibly TRBD2 for D (5 bases). V shed 2 bases and J shed 0 bases, with 12 bases lying between them. CDR3 length: 17 amino acids. Per germline, CDR1 SGDLS and CDR2 YYNGEE. The CDR3 region has the DNA TGTGCCAGCAGCGTTACCGGGGAGAGCTCTGGGGCCAACGTCCTGACTTTC. Protein product: CASSVTGESSGANVLTF.

The rearrangement links TRBV11-3 to TRBJ2-5; 7 bases match TRBD1. This CDR3 is built from 15 residues. V was pared by 1 base and J by 1 base, with 3 bases of the junction left unmatched. The V gene's germline CDR1 is SGHNT and CDR2 YENEEA. CDR3 nucleotide sequence: TGTGCCAGCAGCTTAGGGACAGGATCCCAAGAGACCCAGTACTTC. The encoded protein is CASSLGTGSQETQYF.

This clone has only one observation. The rearrangement links TRBV15 to TRBJ1-1, with TRBD1 as a possible D gene (6 bases). This CDR3 region has 14 residues. V was trimmed by 1 base and J by 1 base, leaving 7 bases between them. Per the germline V gene, CDR1 is LNHNV and CDR2 is YYDKDF (reference sequence). The CDR3 region has the DNA TGTGCCACCAGCAGAGCGACAGGGAACACTGAAGCTTTCTTT. It codes for CATSRATGNTEAFF.

Here the CDR3 reads CASSPWTGPEQYF. The CDR3 DNA sequence: TGCGCCAGCAGCCCGTGGACAGGGCCCGAGCAGTACTTC. The genes are TRBV5-1 and TRBJ2-7, with 8 bases lining up with TRBD1. The junction had 6 bases not matched to a gene; V was cut back by 4 bases and J by 6 bases. Germline V lookup: CDR1 SGHRS, CDR2 YFSETQ. The CDR3 is made up of 13 amino acids.

This clone has just a few counts. The chain is built from TRBV7-3 and TRBJ1-1; 10 bases match TRBD1. V shed 0 bases, J shed 2 bases, and the junction held 6 bases outside the gene matches. The CDR3 loop spans 17 amino acids. Germline V gene data show CDR1 as SGHTA and CDR2 as FQGTGA. CDR3: CASSLTGGQGLNTEAFF. For the CDR3, the DNA is TGTGCCAGCAGCTTAACGGGGGGACAGGGGCTCAACACTGAAGCTTTCTTT.

This clone was seen only a few times. This sequence joins TRBV28 and TRBJ1-2; D is undetermined. V was clipped by 5 bases and J by 7 bases, with 20 bases between them. CDR1 is MDHEN and CDR2 is SYDVKM in the germline V gene. The CDR3 length is 15 residues. The chain's CDR3 is CASSPGGPGEGGYTF. CDR3 bases: TGTGCCAGCAGTCCCGGCGGTCCCGGGGAGGGTGGCTACACCTTC.

This clone was detected only a few times. V usage is TRBV28 and J usage is TRBJ2-5, with TRBD1 as a possible D gene (5 bases). The ends were cut back, 1 base at V and 5 bases at J, with 14 bases in the middle. CDR3 length equals 15 residues. CDR1 is MDHEN, CDR2 SYDVKM, per germline. CDR3 protein: CASSLFERRDETQYF. The CDR3 coding sequence is TGTGCCAGCAGTTTATTCGAACGCAGGGATGAGACCCAGTACTTC.

The CDR3 sequence: CASSYRTVVSGNTIYF. The CDR3 coding sequence is TGTGCCAGCAGCTACCGGACAGTGGTCTCTGGAAACACCATATATTTT. V usage is TRBV11-2 and J usage is TRBJ1-3; possible D gene TRBD1, 6 bases. The ends were cut back, 4 bases at V and 0 bases at J, with 13 bases in the middle. The CDR3 is 16 residues long. Per the germline V gene, CDR1 is SGHAT and CDR2 is FQNNGV.

This clone came up a few times. The rearrangement links TRBV11-2 to TRBJ1-6, with a possible D match to TRBD1 (5 bases). Germline V CDR1 and CDR2: SGHAT, FQNNGV. This CDR3 has 17 residues. V gave up 1 base and J gave up 2 bases, with 12 bases separating them. DNA of the CDR3: TGTGCCAGCAGCTTAGCGGGGGAGCCTGCCTATAATTCACCCCTCCACTTT. This encodes CASSLAGEPAYNSPLHF. The complete variable domain, with remaining parts taken from reference TRBV11-2 and TRBJ1-6, reads EAGVAQSPRYKIIEKRQSVAFWCNPISGHATLYWYQQILGQGPKLLIQFQNNGVVDDSQLPKDRFSAERLKGVDSTLKIQPAKLEDSAVYLCASSLAGEPAYNSPLHFGNGTRLTVT.

Comments on this clone: At one end, the junction sequence differs from germline, possibly due to a read error. The chain couples TRBV4-3 to TRBJ2-7, with D unresolved. Per the germline V gene, CDR1 is LGHNA and CDR2 is YSLEER. This CDR3 is 15 amino acids long. CDR3 DNA sequence: TGCGCCAGCAGCCAAGGGGCCCGAAACTCCCACGAGCAGTACTTC. Translating gives CASSQGARNSHEQYF.

The rearrangement links TRBV13 to TRBJ1-2; TRBD1 aligns across 8 bases. Losses at the gene ends were 6 bases for V and 6 bases for J; bases not matched to a gene: 12. Germline CDR1 is PRHDT and CDR2 is FYEKMQ (reference sequence). CDR3 length equals 15 residues. The CDR3, as DNA: TGTGCCAGCAGTTATCGGACAGGGAAGGTAGATGGCTACACCTTC. It encodes CASSYRTGKVDGYTF.

The V gene is TRBV5-6, the J gene TRBJ1-5; D is undetermined. Per the germline V gene, CDR1 is SGHDT and CDR2 is YYEEEE. This CDR3 is 14 amino acids long. V was cut by 0 bases and J by 5 bases, with 9 bases left in between. The CDR3 nucleotides read TGTGCCAGCAGCTTGGCGGGGTCGGATCAGCCCCAGCATTTT. Protein product: CASSLAGSDQPQHF. The full variable domain, completed using reference TRBV5-6 and TRBJ1-5, is DAGVTQSPTHLIKTRGQQVTLRCSPKSGHDTVSWYQQALGQGPQFIFQYYEEEERQRGNFPDRFSGHQFPNYSSELNVNALLLGDSALYLCASSLAGSDQPQHFGDGTRLSIL.

This clone was detected only a few times. The genes are TRBV4-2 and TRBJ2-1; TRBD2 might be the D (6 bases). V gave up 4 bases and J gave up 3 bases, with 13 bases separating them. Germline CDR1 is LGHNA and CDR2 is YNFKEQ. CDR3 length: 15 residues. The CDR3 is CASSPTGEHYNEQFF. CDR3 in DNA: TGTGCCAGCAGCCCTACGGGGGAACACTACAATGAGCAGTTCTTC.

The chain links TRBV28 to TRBJ1-1; D remains ambiguous. Trimming shortened V by 4 bases and J by 5 bases, and 8 bases separated the two germline ends. From germline, CDR1 is MDHEN and CDR2 SYDVKM. CDR3 length: 12 residues. CDR3 loop: CASSSRWTEAFF. The CDR3 DNA follows: TGTGCCAGCAGTTCCAGGTGGACTGAAGCTTTCTTT. The complete variable domain, with remaining parts taken from reference TRBV28 and TRBJ1-1, reads DVKVTQSSRYLVKRTGEKVFLECVQDMDHENMFWYRQDPGLGLRLIYFSYDVKMKEKGDIPEGYSVSREKKERFSLILESASTNQTSMYLCASSSRWTEAFFGQGTRLTVV.

The chain couples TRBV6-1 to TRBJ1-2; 9 bases are a match to TRBD1. CDR3 length equals 13 residues. V gave up 5 bases and J gave up 8 bases; unmatched junction bases: 6. Germline CDR1 MNHNS, CDR2 SASEGT. CDR3 in amino acids: CASSQTGGEGYTF. For the CDR3, the DNA is TGTGCCAGCAGTCAGACAGGGGGTGAAGGCTACACCTTC.

This chain connects TRBV2 to TRBJ2-5; D perhaps matches TRBD1 (5 bases). The CDR3 totals 15 residues. Germline V gives CDR1 SNHLY, CDR2 FYNNEI. With 7 bases removed from V and 2 bases from J, the gap between germline ends came to 17 bases. The CDR3 here is CASKRGRVEQETQYF. In DNA, the CDR3 is TGTGCCAGCAAAAGGGGCAGGGTCGAGCAAGAGACCCAGTACTTC.

The V gene is TRBV7-9, the J gene TRBJ1-3, with 10 bases aligning to TRBD1. CDR1 is SEHNR and CDR2 is FQNEAQ in the germline V gene (reference sequence). V lost 3 bases to trimming and J lost 3 bases; unmatched junction nucleotides: 5. The CDR3 is 16 residues long. CDR3 sequence: CASSLRQGASGNTIYF. The CDR3 DNA reads as TGTGCCAGCAGCTTGCGACAGGGGGCAAGTGGAAACACCATATATTTT. The complete variable domain, with remaining parts taken from reference TRBV7-9 and TRBJ1-3, reads DTGVSQNPRHKITKRGQNVTFRCDPISEHNRLYWYRQTLGQGPEFLTYFQNEAQLEKSRLLSDRFSAERPKGSFSTLEIQRTEQGDSAMYLCASSLRQGASGNTIYFGEGSWLTVV.

The V call is TRBV4-3, the J call TRBJ1-1; D gene uncertain. Trimming pared 0 bases from V and 3 bases from J, leaving 8 bases between. CDR3 length: 14 residues. Germline V gene data show CDR1 as LGHNA and CDR2 as YSLEER. The CDR3 DNA reads TGCGCCAGCAGCCAAGATTATGAGGACACTGAAGCTTTCTTT. It translates to CASSQDYEDTEAFF.

The chain carries TRBV18 and TRBJ1-2; 8 nucleotides match TRBD1. After removal of 2 bases from V and 5 bases from J, the junction contained 10 bases not matched to a gene. The CDR3 loop spans 16 amino acids. Germline values: CDR1 KGHSH, CDR2 LQKENI. This CDR3 is CASSPGRAGGQYGYTF. CDR3 bases: TGTGCCAGCTCACCAGGTCGGGCAGGGGGCCAATATGGCTACACCTTC.

V is TRBV5-1 and J is TRBJ1-2; 7 bases agree with TRBD1. With 2 bases clipped from V and 0 bases from J, the junction kept 7 bases outside the gene matches. Germline CDR1 SGHRS, CDR2 YFSETQ. The CDR3 totals 16 residues. The CDR3: CASSLQGTRANYGYTF. CDR3 DNA: TGCGCCAGCAGCTTACAGGGGACCCGTGCTAACTATGGCTACACCTTC.

The chain carries TRBV5-4 and TRBJ1-2; 7 bases align to TRBD1. Germline CDR1 is SGHNT and CDR2 is YYREEE (reference sequence). V gave up 4 bases and J gave up 6 bases; unmatched junction bases: 9. This CDR3 comprises 14 residues. The CDR3: CASSHTGTENGYTF. DNA of the CDR3: TGTGCCAGCAGCCACACCGGGACAGAGAATGGCTACACCTTC.

The chain is built from TRBV6-1 and TRBJ2-7; D remains unclear. V was cut by 6 bases and J by 3 bases, with 9 bases left in between. Germline CDR1 MNHNS, CDR2 SASEGT. The CDR3 has 12 residues. CDR3 DNA sequence: TGTGCCAGCAGCCCTACTCACTACGAGCAGTACTTC. This gives the protein CASSPTHYEQYF.

The V call is TRBV29-1, the J call TRBJ1-1; 8 bases are a match to TRBD1. This CDR3 contains 13 residues. Germline trimming cut 4 bases from V and 5 bases from J; bases unmatched to any gene: 6. CDR1 and CDR2 from the germline V gene are SQVTM and ANQGSEA. The CDR3 DNA sequence: TGCAGCGTTGTCCAGGGGGCGGAAACTGAAGCTTTCTTT. Its translation is CSVVQGAETEAFF.

The genes are TRBV10-3 and TRBJ1-1; 7 nucleotides agree with TRBD1. V lost 4 bases to trimming and J lost 0 bases; unmatched junction nucleotides: 5. The CDR3 length is 15 residues. Germline CDR1 ENHRY, CDR2 SYGVKD. The CDR3 DNA reads as TGTGCCATCAGTGGGGACAGAGCCATGAACACTGAAGCTTTCTTT. It encodes CAISGDRAMNTEAFF.

The rearrangement joins TRBV10-1 to TRBJ2-2; a possible D gene is TRBD1 (5 bases). Between the trimmed V and J ends, which lost 6 bases and 2 bases, there was a span of 7 bases. The V gene's germline CDR1 is WNHNN and CDR2 SYGVQD (reference sequence). The CDR3 totals 13 residues. Here the CDR3 reads CASRDNNTGELFF. The CDR3 DNA is TGCGCCAGCAGGGACAACAACACCGGGGAGCTGTTTTTT.

The rearrangement joins TRBV5-4 to TRBJ1-2, with D possibly being TRBD1 (6 bases). V lost 4 bases to trimming and J lost 2 bases, with 15 bases between them. Germline V lookup: CDR1 SGHNT, CDR2 YYREEE (reference sequence). The CDR3 sequence is 15 residues long. CDR3 sequence (DNA): TGTGCCAGCAGCAACGGCCCACAGGGCAACTATGGCTACACCTTC. As protein: CASSNGPQGNYGYTF.

V is TRBV5-1 and J is TRBJ2-7; a weak D match, TRBD1 (6 bases). Germline loops: CDR1 SGHRS, CDR2 YFSETQ. The CDR3 totals 16 residues. With 0 bases removed from V and 0 bases from J, the gap between germline ends came to 13 bases. The CDR3 DNA sequence: TGCGCCAGCAGCTTGGTAGGGGGTAGGAGCTCCTACGAGCAGTACTTC. Protein sequence: CASSLVGGRSSYEQYF.